The 25 T cell receptor beta chains below all came from one sample that was sequenced in a study of cytomegalovirus exposure and HLA in healthy donors. Sequenced by immunoSEQ multiplex PCR; TCRdb stores in-frame clones only, minus some. Here the sample spans 300,000 to 450,000 clones, roughly 88% being singletons. The material sequenced was PBMCs. These receptors all stem from a woman aged 18 to 35 in good health and CMV-seronegative.

The gene calls are TRBV6-6 and TRBJ2-5, with 8 bases fitting TRBD2. The V and J ends lost 2 bases and 7 bases, in that order; junction bases with no gene match: 9. The CDR3 length is 15 residues. CDR1 and CDR2 from the germline V gene are MNHNY and SVGAGI (reference sequence). The CDR3 loop reads CASSYLYGGEGTQYF. The DNA of the CDR3 is TGTGCCAGCAGTTACCTTTACGGGGGGGAGGGGACCCAGTACTTC.

The chain couples TRBV18 to TRBJ1-1; 8 bases align to TRBD1. The J segment lost 0 bases and the V segment lost 3 bases, leaving 15 bases of the junction unmatched. CDR1 is KGHSH and CDR2 is LQKENI in the germline V gene. The length of the CDR3 is 19 residues. Written as DNA, the CDR3 is TGTGCCAGCTCACCGCTTGTCGCGCCAGGGGGCTCAATGAACACTGAAGCTTTCTTT. Protein product: CASSPLVAPGGSMNTEAFF.

The J gene is TRBJ1-1, the V gene TRBV19; D gene ambiguous. Germline CDR1 is LNHDA and CDR2 is SQIVND (reference sequence). The CDR3 loop spans 13 amino acids. V lost 1 base and J lost 14, with 17 bases in between. CDR3 region: CASSIGSRNKLFF. The CDR3 coding sequence is TGTGCCAGTAGTATAGGCTCGCGAAATAAGCTCTTCTTT.

This clone was picked up a small number of times. Other DNA sequences within the sample encode an identical CDR3. This chain links TRBV28 with TRBJ2-7; possibly TRBD1 for D (7 bases). The CDR3 is 14 residues long. Trimming left V 2 bases short and J 3 bases short, with 11 bases between. CDR1 is MDHEN and CDR2 is SYDVKM in the germline V gene. The CDR3 nucleotides read TGTGCCAGCAGTTTACGTCAGGGGGGCTACGAGCAGTACTTC. As protein: CASSLRQGGYEQYF.

The V call is TRBV2, the J call TRBJ2-3; 8 bases are a match to TRBD1. This CDR3 contains 14 residues. Losses at the gene ends were 7 bases for V and 3 bases for J; bases not matched to a gene: 6. Germline V gene sequence: CDR1 SNHLY, CDR2 FYNNEI. CDR3 bases: TGTGCCAGCACTAGGGACAGGTCAACAGATACGCAGTATTTT. As protein: CASTRDRSTDTQYF.

The genes are TRBV27 and TRBJ2-1; 9 bases are shared with TRBD2. Trimming took 6 bases from V and 7 from J; bases not matched to a gene: 7. Germline CDR1 MNHEY, CDR2 SMNVEV (reference sequence). There are 14 residues in the CDR3. As DNA, the CDR3 is TGTGCCAGCAGCTTAGGCGGGGGGGCGAATGAGCAGTTCTTC. This codes for CASSLGGGANEQFF.

The chain combines TRBV6-1 with TRBJ2-7; D may be TRBD2 (6 bases). The CDR3 consists of 15 residues. V lost 8 bases to trimming and J lost 2 bases, with 19 bases between them. CDR1 and CDR2 from the germline V gene are MNHNS and SASEGT. The CDR3 protein is CASSQRGGPTYEQYF. In nucleotides, the CDR3 is TGTGCCAGCTCACAAAGGGGAGGTCCCACCTACGAGCAGTACTTC.

This sequence joins TRBV10-3 and TRBJ1-5; D might be TRBD1 (6 bases). The CDR3 length is 13 residues. Germline values: CDR1 ENHRY, CDR2 SYGVKD. Trimming stripped 10 bases from V and 4 bases from J, with 14 bases between. The CDR3 nucleotides read TGTGCCACCCAGGACAGACTTAATCAGCCCCAGCATTTT. As protein: CATQDRLNQPQHF.

J is TRBJ2-7 and V is TRBV27, with 8 bases aligning to TRBD1. The CDR3 extends over 12 amino acids. V gave up 6 bases and J gave up 8 bases; unmatched junction bases: 6. CDR1 and CDR2 from the germline V gene are MNHEY and SMNVEV (reference sequence). CDR3: CASRTGAGQQYF. For the CDR3, the DNA is TGTGCCAGCAGGACAGGGGCCGGGCAGCAGTACTTC.

V gene TRBV28 combines with J gene TRBJ1-1; 12 bases agree with TRBD1. Trimming removed 3 bases from V and 2 bases from J; junction bases left unmatched: 10. Germline-derived CDR1 and CDR2 are MDHEN and SYDVKM. This CDR3 is 18 amino acids long. CDR3 sequence (DNA): TGTGCCAGCAGTTTGCCCACCGGGACAGGGGGCTTCAACACTGAAGCTTTCTTT. Its translation is CASSLPTGTGGFNTEAFF.

This clone was counted only a few times. The V and J genes are TRBV7-9 and TRBJ2-7; D possibly corresponds to TRBD2 (5 bases). With 5 bases removed from V and 6 bases from J, the gap between germline ends came to 20 bases. This CDR3 is 15 amino acids long. The V gene's germline CDR1 is SEHNR and CDR2 FQNEAQ (reference sequence). This chain's CDR3 is CASSSRTSSFLEQYF. The CDR3 nucleotides are TGTGCCAGCAGCAGCCGTACTAGTAGTTTCCTCGAGCAGTACTTC.

This clone came up once. The rearrangement uses TRBV5-4 and TRBJ2-1; 9 bases fit TRBD2. V was clipped by 3 bases and J by 0 bases; unmatched bases: 7. There are 17 residues in the CDR3. From germline, CDR1 is SGHNT and CDR2 YYREEE (reference sequence). CDR3: CASSWGLAWSSYNEQFF. CDR3 DNA sequence: TGTGCCAGCAGCTGGGGACTAGCCTGGAGCTCCTACAATGAGCAGTTCTTC.

The chain links TRBV7-2 to TRBJ1-2; D is ambiguous. V was trimmed by 8 bases and J by 4 bases, leaving 17 bases between them. The germline gives CDR1 SGHTA, CDR2 FQGNSA. This CDR3 region has 14 residues. CDR3 sequence (DNA): TGTGCCAGCTCGAATTACGGAGACGCCTATGGCTACACCTTC. It codes for CASSNYGDAYGYTF.

The V and J genes are TRBV9 and TRBJ1-1; D possibly corresponds to TRBD1 (6 bases). Germline V gives CDR1 SGDLS, CDR2 YYNGEE. V lost 4 bases and J 7 bases, leaving 11 bases between the germline ends. The CDR3 covers 12 residues. The CDR3 DNA reads TGTGCCAGCAGCCCTCCAGGGGTTGAAGCTTTCTTT. Its translation is CASSPPGVEAFF.

The rearrangement uses TRBV9 and TRBJ2-7; 11 bases fit TRBD1. CDR1 is SGDLS and CDR2 is YYNGEE in the germline V gene. The CDR3 has 13 amino acids. J gave up 5 bases and V 7 bases, and 5 bases lay outside the gene matches. The CDR3 sequence: CASGGTGGNEQYF. CDR3 in DNA: TGTGCCAGCGGCGGGACAGGGGGTAACGAGCAGTACTTC.

This clone was recorded once. This sequence joins TRBV6-1 and TRBJ2-1; the D gene is possibly TRBD1 (5 bases). This CDR3 region has 15 residues. Trimming removed 2 bases at V and 4 bases at J, with 12 bases between. The V gene's germline CDR1 is MNHNS and CDR2 SASEGT. The CDR3 bases are TGTGCCAGCAGTGAACCTTTTAGGGGTTACAATGAGCAGTTCTTC. Translation: CASSEPFRGYNEQFF.

This chain joins TRBV11-2 and TRBJ2-2; no clear D. The CDR3 is made up of 14 amino acids. V lost 3 bases, J lost 5 bases, and 10 bases lay in between. Germline CDR1 reads SGHAT; CDR2 reads FQNNGV. CDR3 in amino acids: CASSLGSRTGELFF. CDR3 sequence (DNA): TGTGCCAGCAGCTTGGGTAGCCGGACCGGGGAGCTGTTTTTT.

The CDR3 spells CASSLGRRALNTGELFF. The CDR3 DNA reads as TGTGCCAGCAGCTTAGGTCGCAGGGCTCTGAACACCGGGGAGCTGTTTTTT. The rearrangement links TRBV11-2 to TRBJ2-2; D might be TRBD1 (5 bases). With 1 base removed from V and 1 base from J, the gap between germline ends came to 13 bases. The germline gives CDR1 SGHAT, CDR2 FQNNGV. This CDR3 region has 17 residues.

The chain is built from TRBV9 and TRBJ2-1, with 12 bases lining up with TRBD2. Germline assignment: CDR1 SGDLS and CDR2 YYNGEE. The CDR3 is made up of 17 amino acids. V shed 0 bases, J shed 4 bases, and the junction held 5 bases outside the gene matches. The CDR3 DNA reads as TGTGCCAGCAGCGTAGCCTCCGGGACTAGCGGGTACAATGAGCAGTTCTTC. Its translation is CASSVASGTSGYNEQFF.

The chain recombines TRBV2 with TRBJ2-3; TRBD2 matches 9 bases. The CDR3 loop spans 14 amino acids. Germline V gives CDR1 SNHLY, CDR2 FYNNEI. The V segment lost 2 bases and the J segment 8 bases; nucleotides outside the gene matches: 5. CDR3 protein: CASSEPLAGTTQYF. CDR3 DNA: TGTGCCAGCAGTGAACCCCTAGCGGGAACTACGCAGTATTTT.

V usage is TRBV2 and J usage is TRBJ2-3; a possible D gene is TRBD1 (5 bases). Trimming stripped 7 bases from V and 2 bases from J, with 13 bases between. The germline V gene has CDR1 SNHLY and CDR2 FYNNEI. The CDR3 totals 14 residues. CDR3 DNA sequence: TGTGCCAGCATTGGAAGGGGCCCCACAGATACGCAGTATTTT. The encoded protein is CASIGRGPTDTQYF. Looking up the rest from reference TRBV2 and TRBJ2-3 gives the full variable domain: EPEVTQTPSHQVTQMGQEVILRCVPISNHLYFYWYRQILGQKVEFLVSFYNNEISEKSEIFDDQFSVERPDGSNFTLKIRSTKLEDSAMYFCASIGRGPTDTQYFGPGTRLTVL.

This chain connects TRBV9 to TRBJ2-7, with D possibly TRBD2 on 6 matching bases. This CDR3 has 15 amino acids. CDR1 and CDR2 from the germline V gene are SGDLS and YYNGEE. Between the trimmed V and J ends, which lost 0 bases and 9 bases, there was a span of 19 bases. This chain's CDR3 is CASSVGGRTSEGQYF. DNA for the CDR3: TGTGCCAGCAGCGTAGGAGGACGGACATCGGAGGGGCAGTACTTC. The whole variable domain, filled in from reference TRBV9 and TRBJ2-7, reads DSGVTQTPKHLITATGQRVTLRCSPRSGDLSVYWYQQSLDQGLQFLIQYYNGEERAKGNILERFSAQQFPDLHSELNLSSLELGDSALYFCASSVGGRTSEGQYFGPGTRLTVT.

The chain links TRBV6-1 to TRBJ1-1; D unclear. V lost 4 bases and J 2 bases, leaving 17 bases between the germline ends. Per the germline V gene, CDR1 is MNHNS and CDR2 is SASEGT. This CDR3 is built from 16 residues. This CDR3 is CASSGRIPPDNTEAFF. CDR3 in DNA: TGTGCCAGCAGTGGCAGGATCCCGCCAGATAACACTGAAGCTTTCTTT.

This chain links TRBV11-1 with TRBJ2-5; tentative D call: TRBD2 (5 bases). Germline V gene data show CDR1 as SGHAT and CDR2 as FQDESV (reference sequence). This CDR3 is 13 amino acids long. The V gene lost 8 bases and the J gene lost 4 bases, with 14 bases spanning the gap. The chain's CDR3 is CASCRGSGETQYF. Written as DNA, the CDR3 is TGTGCCAGCTGCCGAGGGTCTGGAGAGACCCAGTACTTC. Combining the CDR3 with reference TRBV11-1 and TRBJ2-5 gives the whole variable domain EAEVAQSPRYKITEKSQAVAFWCDPISGHATLYWYRQILGQGPELLVQFQDESVVDDSQLPKDRFSAERLKGVDSTLKIQPAELGDSAMYLCASCRGSGETQYFGPGTRLLVL.

This chain uses TRBV4-1 with TRBJ2-5, with a possible D match to TRBD2 (6 bases). V was clipped by 1 base and J by 6 bases, with 9 bases between them. The CDR3 runs 13 residues. Germline V CDR1 and CDR2: MGHRA, YSYEKL. For the CDR3, the DNA is TGCGCCAGCAGCCAAGGACTAGTGAAGACCCAGTACTTC. Its translation is CASSQGLVKTQYF.